These 20 T cell receptor beta chains were all obtained from the same sample, sequenced in a study of blood T cells in healthy people across ages. Next came a second PCR, run for about 6 to 11 cycles, which used a sample-barcoded 5' primer along with a J-beta primer mix. TCRdb recomputed calls from the 5' RACE reads with MiXCR, one row per CDR3 protein. Of 600,000 or so distinct CDR3 sequences in the sample, 25% to 30% were seen once. The sequenced material came from blood. These receptors were obtained from a woman of 80 years or more in good health.

The sample holds many counts of this clonotype. This rearrangement joins TRBV30 to TRBJ2-1; D call uncertain. CDR1 is GTSNPN and CDR2 is SVGIG in the germline V gene (reference sequence). The CDR3 extends over 12 amino acids. Between the trimmed V and J ends, which lost 5 bases and 7 bases, there was a span of 12 bases. In DNA form, the CDR3 reads TGTGCCTGGGCTAATCGGGCTAATGAGCAGTTCTTC. This encodes CAWANRANEQFF.

This clonotype was counted at least ten times. This chain links TRBV3-1 with TRBJ2-1; weak D call: TRBD2 (5 bases). Germline V lookup: CDR1 LGHDT, CDR2 YNNKEL (reference sequence). This CDR3 contains 13 residues. V lost 1 base and J lost 5, with 6 bases in between. The CDR3 DNA reads as TGTGCCAGCAGCCAAGCCGGGGACAATGAGCAGTTCTTC. Translated, it gives CASSQAGDNEQFF.

In its sample, this clonotype was seen many times. CDR3 DNA sequence: TGTGCCAGCAGCCAGGCCAGCGGGGGGCCGTCCTACGAGCAGTACTTC. Residues: CASSQASGGPSYEQYF. J is TRBJ2-7 and V is TRBV4-2; 9 bases line up with TRBD2. Per germline, CDR1 LGHNA and CDR2 YNFKEQ. This CDR3 has 16 amino acids. Trimming at V came to 3 bases and at J to 1 base, leaving 7 bases not matched to a gene.

The V gene is TRBV5-1, the J gene TRBJ1-2, with unresolved D. The CDR3 length is 14 residues. Per germline, CDR1 SGHRS and CDR2 YFSETQ. Trimming left V 0 bases short and J 8 bases short, with 14 bases between. The CDR3 loop reads CASSLDPGMEGYTF. CDR3 sequence (DNA): TGCGCCAGCAGCTTGGATCCGGGGATGGAAGGCTACACCTTC.

This clonotype appeared once. This may be a read error: a much more frequent sequence differs by one nucleotide. The chain links TRBV12-3 or TRBV12-4 to TRBJ1-6; perhaps TRBD1 as D (6 bases). Deletions cut 8 bases from V and 8 bases from J, with 16 bases between. The CDR3 length is 14 residues. This CDR3 is CASWLTGFDSPLHF. The CDR3 bases are TGTGCCAGCTGGTTAACAGGGTTCGATTCACCCCTCCACTTT.

This clonotype occurred many times. V is TRBV20-1 and J is TRBJ2-7; 12 bases fit TRBD2. CDR1 is DFQATT, CDR2 SNEGSKA, per germline (reference sequence). J gave up 6 bases and V 3 bases, and 9 bases lay outside the gene matches. The CDR3 consists of 15 residues. DNA of the CDR3: TGCAGTGCTAGGGAACTAGCGGGGGGCTCCGTCGAGCAGTACTTC. Amino acid sequence: CSARELAGGSVEQYF.

With regard to this clonotype: It may be a read error: a sequence one base away is much more abundant. In DNA form, the CDR3 reads TGTGCCAGCAGCCCTCCCGGGACAGGGTCTGATGAGCAGTACTTC. It translates to CASSPPGTGSDEQYF. The chain joins TRBV7-9 to TRBJ2-7; 9 bases are a match to TRBD1. V lost 5 bases, J lost 7 bases, and 12 bases stayed unmatched. Germline CDR1 reads SEHNR; CDR2 reads FQNEAQ (reference sequence). The CDR3 loop spans 15 amino acids.

The CDR3 DNA is TGCAGTGCTAGAGGGGGCAGGGTGGAAGCTTTCTTT. Translation: CSARGGRVEAFF. This chain connects TRBV20-1 to TRBJ1-1, with D perhaps TRBD1 (5 bases). The germline gives CDR1 DFQATT, CDR2 SNEGSKA (reference sequence). V lost 1 base and J lost 8, with 11 bases in between. This CDR3 is built from 12 residues.

This clonotype turned up a few times. V is TRBV6-1 and J is TRBJ2-5; D may be TRBD1 or TRBD2 (5 bases each). CDR1 MNHNS and CDR2 SASEGT come from the germline V gene. V gave up 1 base and J gave up 9 bases, with 18 bases separating them. The CDR3 is 15 residues long. The CDR3 region has the DNA TGTGCCAGCAGTGAAGACGGCAGGGTTGTGGAGGCCCAGTACTTC. It is translated as CASSEDGRVVEAQYF.

This clonotype has only a few counts. CDR3 protein: CASSALAGGGNEQYF. CDR3 DNA sequence: TGTGCCAGCAGCGCTCTAGCGGGGGGGGGCAATGAGCAGTACTTC. The V and J genes are TRBV9 and TRBJ2-7; 12 nucleotides align to TRBD2. Trimming cost V 3 bases and J 7 bases; bases outside gene matches: 8. The germline V gene encodes CDR1 SGDLS and CDR2 YYNGEE. CDR3 length: 15 residues.

This clonotype was seen repeatedly, ten times or more. This chain joins TRBV20-1 and TRBJ2-5, with 9 bases lining up with TRBD1. The germline gives CDR1 DFQATT, CDR2 SNEGSKA (reference sequence). CDR3 length equals 14 residues. J gave up 5 bases and V 6 bases, and 10 bases lay outside the gene matches. CDR3 nucleotide sequence: TGCAGTGCCGACCGCAACAGGGGGCTGGAGACCCAGTACTTC. It specifies CSADRNRGLETQYF.

This clonotype was found many times. The chain joins TRBV7-9 to TRBJ1-5; no firm D call. The CDR3 extends over 13 amino acids. Trimming stripped 2 bases from V and 7 bases from J, with 9 bases between. Germline V lookup: CDR1 SEHNR, CDR2 FQNEAQ (reference sequence). The DNA of the CDR3 is TGTGCCAGCAGCTTAATGTTCGGGCAGCCCCAGCATTTT. Its protein is CASSLMFGQPQHF.

This clonotype showed up many times. The chain recombines TRBV11-2 with TRBJ2-5; D might be TRBD1 (6 bases). CDR3 size: 16 residues. V dropped 2 bases and J dropped 1 base, with 14 bases sitting between them. Germline V gives CDR1 SGHAT, CDR2 FQNNGV. The CDR3 DNA sequence: TGTGCCAGCAGCTTACTCAACCGACAGGCCCAAGAGACCCAGTACTTC. It is translated as CASSLLNRQAQETQYF.

This clonotype was counted a few times. The chain recombines TRBV27 with TRBJ1-5; D gene uncertain. Trimming pared 4 bases from V and 0 bases from J, leaving 10 bases between. Germline CDR1 reads MNHEY; CDR2 reads SMNVEV (reference sequence). This CDR3 is 15 amino acids long. The chain's CDR3 is CASSSVSYSNQPQHF. As DNA, the CDR3 is TGTGCCAGCAGTTCAGTTTCGTATAGCAATCAGCCCCAGCATTTT.

This clonotype was detected many times. V gene TRBV20-1 combines with J gene TRBJ1-2; a weak D match, TRBD1 (6 bases). V lost 5 bases and J 0 bases, leaving 19 bases between the germline ends. Germline V gene lookup returns CDR1 DFQATT and CDR2 SNEGSKA (reference sequence). The CDR3 totals 16 residues. CDR3 DNA sequence: TGCAGTGCTGTTCCCCTTCAGGGGCGGACTAACTATGGCTACACCTTC. Its translation is CSAVPLQGRTNYGYTF.

The gene calls are TRBV4-1 and TRBJ2-5, with D perhaps being TRBD1 or TRBD2 (5 bases each). The J call may be faulty, since TRBJ2-7 better matches the DNA end. Germline-derived CDR1 and CDR2 are MGHRA and YSYEKL. CDR3 length: 15 amino acids. CDR3 loop: CASSRESLAGDEQYF. The CDR3 DNA sequence: TGCGCCAGCTCCAGGGAATCCCTAGCTGGGGACGAGCAGTACTTC.

There are many counts of this clonotype. J is TRBJ2-7 and V is TRBV4-2; TRBD2 might be the D (5 bases). V was shortened by 0 bases and J by 0 bases, with 15 bases between the two germline ends. The CDR3 totals 17 residues. Germline V lookup: CDR1 LGHNA, CDR2 YNFKEQ. The CDR3 DNA reads as TGTGCCAGCAGCCAAGACATTACGGGGTCCCTCTCCTACGAGCAGTACTTC. It translates to CASSQDITGSLSYEQYF.

The chain employs TRBV5-5 and TRBJ2-3, with 7 bases that match TRBD2. CDR3 length equals 15 residues. The trim removed 1 base at V and 1 base at J, leaving 3 bases unmatched. CDR1 and CDR2 (germline): SGHKS, YYEKEE (reference sequence). The CDR3 reads CASSLTSVGTDTQYF. CDR3 nucleotides: TGTGCCAGCAGCTTGACTAGCGTAGGCACAGATACGCAGTATTTT.

This clonotype came up many times. The V and J genes are TRBV27 and TRBJ1-6; D is ambiguous. The V gene's germline CDR1 is MNHEY and CDR2 SMNVEV (reference sequence). Trimming shortened V by 3 bases and J by 7 bases, and 10 bases separated the two germline ends. The CDR3 runs 14 residues. This CDR3 reads CASSFGQDNSPLHF. In DNA, the CDR3 is TGTGCCAGCAGTTTCGGCCAGGACAATTCACCCCTCCACTTT.

The V gene is TRBV19, the J gene TRBJ1-1; D not resolved. The germline V gene has CDR1 LNHDA and CDR2 SQIVND (reference sequence). With 1 base removed from V and 3 bases from J, the gap between germline ends came to 9 bases. The CDR3 is 14 residues long. CDR3 sequence: CASSIGPRDTEAFF. CDR3 nucleotide sequence: TGTGCCAGTAGTATAGGCCCGAGGGACACTGAAGCTTTCTTT. Together with reference TRBV19 and TRBJ1-1, the CDR3 gives the full variable domain: DGGITQSPKYLFRKEGQNVTLSCEQNLNHDAMYWYRQDPGQGLRLIYYSQIVNDFQKGDIAEGYSVSREKKESFPLTVTSAQKNPTAFYLCASSIGPRDTEAFFGQGTRLTVV.